The rows below give T cell receptor beta chains drawn from one sample of a study of T cells in Graves' hyperthyroidism and ophthalmopathy. Each CDR3 protein gets one entry after TCRdb re-called the multiplex PCR reads with MiXCR. The sample shows approximately 270,000 distinct CDR3 sequences, about 14% of them seen only once. The specimen was blood. These receptors were taken from a middle-aged woman with Graves' hyperthyroidism that later progressed to Graves' ophthalmopathy. Each CDR3 is given with its conserved first and last residue. The D gene is left open where the match is weak. Clone size is given for some rows only: seen once, a few or many times, or a class if the clone is expanded.

clone size | V gene | D gene | CDR3 protein
many | TRBV7-6 | NA | CASSLLLKAYNEQFF
many | TRBV19 | NA | CASSRGLAETQYF
many | TRBV19 | TRBD2 | CASSPGGGGVWELFF
NA | TRBV6-1 | NA | CASSQLTKEGSTDTQYF
many | TRBV28 | NA | CASSFYIGNNQPQHF
many | TRBV12-3/TRBV12-4 | NA | CASSFETRIRIETQYF
many | TRBV5-4 | NA | CASSAGKSSNPSEQFF
NA | TRBV5-1 | NA | CASSPNREIYEQYF
NA | TRBV30 | NA | CAWGEGNEQFF
once | TRBV3-1 | TRBD2 | CASSQDSLAGSTDTQYF
many | TRBV5-8 | NA | CASSLGLGDTQYF
many | TRBV5-1 | NA | CASSSTGLEAFF
many | TRBV7-9 | TRBD2 | CASSSLAGYSTDTQYF
few | TRBV25-1 | NA | CASSKTGLGQPQHF
many | TRBV9 | NA | CASSVTGDQDTQYF
many | TRBV10-3 | NA | CAISLASSYEQYF
many | TRBV3-1 | NA | CASSQVRGIWWEQYF
many | TRBV19 | TRBD1 | CASSISAGQGSYEQYF
many | TRBV20-1 | TRBD1 | CSARGGGIGTGKSEQYF
NA | TRBV5-1 | TRBD1 | CASSLVSGGTEAFF